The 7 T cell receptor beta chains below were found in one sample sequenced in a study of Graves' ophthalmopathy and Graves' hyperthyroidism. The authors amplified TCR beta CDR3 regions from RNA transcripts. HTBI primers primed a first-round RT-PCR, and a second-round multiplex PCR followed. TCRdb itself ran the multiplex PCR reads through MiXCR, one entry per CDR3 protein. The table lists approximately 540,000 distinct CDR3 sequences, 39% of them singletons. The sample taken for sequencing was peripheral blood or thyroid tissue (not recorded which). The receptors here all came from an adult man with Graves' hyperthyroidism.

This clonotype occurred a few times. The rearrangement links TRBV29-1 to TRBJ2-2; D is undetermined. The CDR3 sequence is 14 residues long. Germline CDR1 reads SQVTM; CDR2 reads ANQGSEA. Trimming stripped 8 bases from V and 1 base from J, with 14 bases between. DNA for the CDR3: TGCAGCAAAATGGAAGTGCGGAACACCGGGGAGCTGTTTTTT. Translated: CSKMEVRNTGELFF.

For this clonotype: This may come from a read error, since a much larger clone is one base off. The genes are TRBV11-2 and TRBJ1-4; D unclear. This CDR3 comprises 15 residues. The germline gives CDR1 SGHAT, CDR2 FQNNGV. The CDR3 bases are TGTGCCAGCAGCCCGCGAAAGGCAACTAATGAAAAACTGCTTTTT. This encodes CASSPRKATNEKLLF. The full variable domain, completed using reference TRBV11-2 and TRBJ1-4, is EAGVAQSPRYKIIEKRQSVAFWCNPISGHATLYWYQQILGQGPKLLIQFQNNGVVDDSQLPKDRFSAERLKGVDSTLKIQPAKLEDSAVYLCASSPRKATNEKLLFGSGTQLSVL.

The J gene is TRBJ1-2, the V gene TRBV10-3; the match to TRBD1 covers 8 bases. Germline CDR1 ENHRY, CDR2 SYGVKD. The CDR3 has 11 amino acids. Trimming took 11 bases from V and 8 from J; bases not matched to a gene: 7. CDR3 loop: CALGQGQGYTF. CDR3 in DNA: TGTGCCCTAGGACAGGGACAAGGCTACACCTTC.

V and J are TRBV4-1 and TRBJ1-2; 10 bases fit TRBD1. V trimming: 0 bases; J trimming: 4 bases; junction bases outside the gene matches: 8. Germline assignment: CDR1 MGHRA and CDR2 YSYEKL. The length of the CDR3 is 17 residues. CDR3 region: CASSQEPGQGWGYGYTF. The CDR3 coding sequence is TGCGCCAGCAGCCAAGAGCCGGGACAGGGGTGGGGCTATGGCTACACCTTC.

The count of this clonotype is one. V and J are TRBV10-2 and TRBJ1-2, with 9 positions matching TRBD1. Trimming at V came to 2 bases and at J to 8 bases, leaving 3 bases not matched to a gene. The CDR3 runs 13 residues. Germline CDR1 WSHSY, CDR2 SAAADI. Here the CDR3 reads CASSEDRGEGYTF. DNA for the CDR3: TGCGCCAGCAGTGAGGACAGGGGGGAAGGCTACACCTTC.

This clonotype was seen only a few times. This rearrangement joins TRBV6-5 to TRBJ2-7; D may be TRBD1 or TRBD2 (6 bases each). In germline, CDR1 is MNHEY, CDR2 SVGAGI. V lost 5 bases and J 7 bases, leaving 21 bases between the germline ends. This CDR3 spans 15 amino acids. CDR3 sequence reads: CASSNRDGGYTEQYF. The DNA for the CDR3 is TGTGCCAGCAGTAACCGGGACGGGGGCTATACGGAGCAGTACTTC.

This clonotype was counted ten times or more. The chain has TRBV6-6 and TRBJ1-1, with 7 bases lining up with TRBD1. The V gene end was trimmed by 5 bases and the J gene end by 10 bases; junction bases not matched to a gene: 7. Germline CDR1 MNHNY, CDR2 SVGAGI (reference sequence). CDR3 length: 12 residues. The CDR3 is CASSGRQGRAFF. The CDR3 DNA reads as TGTGCCAGCAGTGGGAGACAGGGTAGAGCTTTCTTT.